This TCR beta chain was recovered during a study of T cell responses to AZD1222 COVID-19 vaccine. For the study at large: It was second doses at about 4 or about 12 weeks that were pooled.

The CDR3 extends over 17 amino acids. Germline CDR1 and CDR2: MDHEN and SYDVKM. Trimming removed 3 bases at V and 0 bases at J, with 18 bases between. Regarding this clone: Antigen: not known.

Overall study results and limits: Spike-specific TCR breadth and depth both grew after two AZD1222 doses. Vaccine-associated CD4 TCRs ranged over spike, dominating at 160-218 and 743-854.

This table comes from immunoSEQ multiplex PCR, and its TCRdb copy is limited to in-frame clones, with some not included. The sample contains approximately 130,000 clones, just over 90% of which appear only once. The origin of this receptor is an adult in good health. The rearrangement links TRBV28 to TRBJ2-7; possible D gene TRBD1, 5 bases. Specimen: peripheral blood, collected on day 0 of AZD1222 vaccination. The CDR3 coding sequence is TGTGCCAGCAGTTTTTTTCCCCCTCGACAGAGCTCCTACGAGCAGTACTTC. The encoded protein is CASSFFPPRQSSYEQYF.